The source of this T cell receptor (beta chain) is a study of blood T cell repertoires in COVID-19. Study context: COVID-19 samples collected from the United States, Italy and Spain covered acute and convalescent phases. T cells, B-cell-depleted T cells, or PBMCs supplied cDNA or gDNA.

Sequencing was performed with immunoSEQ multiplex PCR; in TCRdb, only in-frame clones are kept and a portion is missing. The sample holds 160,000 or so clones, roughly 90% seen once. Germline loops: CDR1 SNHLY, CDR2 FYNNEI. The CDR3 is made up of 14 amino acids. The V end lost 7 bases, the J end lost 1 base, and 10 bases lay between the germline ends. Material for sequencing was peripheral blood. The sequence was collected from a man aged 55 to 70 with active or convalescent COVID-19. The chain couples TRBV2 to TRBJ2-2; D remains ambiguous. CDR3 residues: CASKKIRNTGELFF. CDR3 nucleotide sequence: TGTGCCAGCAAAAAGATTAGGAACACCGGGGAGCTGTTTTTT.